The 19 T cell receptor beta chains given below trace back to one sample, sequenced in a study of cytomegalovirus exposure and HLA in healthy donors. The PCR ran on 60 Vbeta and 13 Jbeta primers. TCRdb's table, derived via immunoSEQ multiplex PCR, lists solely in-frame clones and lacks some. The table lists about 130,000 clones, 65% to 80% of them singletons. Sequencing used PBMCs. The receptors stem from a male donor in good health and CMV-seropositive.

In this sample, this clone turned up a few times. V is TRBV15 and J is TRBJ1-1; 9 bases map to TRBD1. Germline CDR1 is LNHNV and CDR2 is YYDKDF (reference sequence). Losses at the gene ends were 1 base for V and 3 bases for J; bases not matched to a gene: 6. The CDR3 spans 16 residues. The CDR3 loop reads CATSRGSGQGDTEAFF. In DNA, the CDR3 is TGTGCCACCAGCAGAGGCTCGGGACAGGGAGACACTGAAGCTTTCTTT.

This clone appeared a few times. V and J are TRBV28 and TRBJ1-5; D remains unclear. Germline V lookup: CDR1 MDHEN, CDR2 SYDVKM. The V gene lost 5 bases and the J gene lost 7 bases, with 9 bases spanning the gap. This CDR3 is 12 amino acids long. As DNA, the CDR3 is TGTGCCAGCAGTCGACTTGAGCAGCCCCAGCATTTT. Its protein product is CASSRLEQPQHF.

Note on this clone: The junction differs from germline at one of its ends, possibly a read error. The gene calls are TRBV7-9 and TRBJ1-1; D gene ambiguous. Germline V lookup: CDR1 SEHNR, CDR2 FQNEAQ (reference sequence). This CDR3 comprises 10 residues. The CDR3 is CSSRNTEAFF. The CDR3 bases are TGTTCCAGCCGTAACACTGAAGCTTTCTTT.

The V and J genes are TRBV9 and TRBJ2-2; TRBD1 aligns across 7 bases. Trimming at V came to 2 bases and at J to 0 bases, leaving 7 bases not matched to a gene. CDR3 length: 17 residues. Germline CDR1 SGDLS, CDR2 YYNGEE. The CDR3 is CASSVTRDRANTGELFF. The CDR3 nucleotides read TGTGCCAGCAGCGTGACTCGTGACAGGGCGAACACCGGGGAGCTGTTTTTT.

The chain is built from TRBV27 and TRBJ2-7, with D perhaps matching TRBD1 (5 bases). The CDR3 runs to 15 residues. V lost 3 bases and J lost 4, with 16 bases in between. CDR1 is MNHEY, CDR2 SMNVEV, per germline (reference sequence). This chain's CDR3 is CASSFTQGLTYEQYF. The CDR3 DNA sequence: TGTGCCAGCAGTTTTACCCAGGGCCTGACGTACGAGCAGTACTTC.

A few counts support this clone. The chain couples TRBV6-5 to TRBJ1-4; no definite D call. Germline V CDR1 and CDR2: MNHEY, SVGAGI. V lost 3 bases, J lost 0 bases, and 8 bases lay in between. The length of the CDR3 is 15 residues. DNA for the CDR3: TGTGCCAGCAGTTATTTGAGGGCAACTAATGAAAAACTGTTTTTT. Translating gives CASSYLRATNEKLFF.

V and J are TRBV7-2 and TRBJ1-6; TRBD1 is a possible D gene (6 bases). CDR1 and CDR2 from the germline V gene are SGHTA and FQGNSA. The V end lost 3 bases, the J end lost 9 bases, and 18 bases lay between the germline ends. This CDR3 has 16 amino acids. CDR3 sequence: CASSLFMGARGSPLHF. The CDR3 DNA is TGTGCCAGCAGCTTGTTCATGGGGGCTAGGGGTTCACCCCTCCACTTT.

This clone was recorded a few times. This chain links TRBV28 with TRBJ1-3; TRBD1 agrees at 9 bases. This CDR3 contains 15 residues. The V gene's germline CDR1 is MDHEN and CDR2 SYDVKM. J gave up 4 bases and V 4 bases, and 5 bases lay outside the gene matches. The CDR3 DNA reads as TGTGCCAGCAGTTCCGGGACAGGGTACGGAAACACCATATATTTT. As protein: CASSSGTGYGNTIYF.

This clone was detected only a few times. This rearrangement joins TRBV29-1 to TRBJ1-1; weak D call: TRBD1 (6 bases). Trimming shortened V by 2 bases and J by 5 bases, and 12 bases separated the two germline ends. The CDR3 has 13 residues. Germline V gene sequence: CDR1 SQVTM, CDR2 ANQGSEA. CDR3 coding DNA: TGCAGCGTTGAACCACAGGGATTAACTGAAGCTTTCTTT. The encoded protein is CSVEPQGLTEAFF.

The rearrangement uses TRBV29-1 and TRBJ2-7, with D perhaps matching TRBD1 (5 bases). Germline CDR1 SQVTM, CDR2 ANQGSEA. Trimming pared 7 bases from V and 3 bases from J, leaving 13 bases between. The CDR3 covers 12 residues. The DNA for the CDR3 is TGCAGCGGGGGCCTCGACAACTACGAGCAGTACTTC. As protein: CSGGLDNYEQYF.

The chain is built from TRBV20-1 and TRBJ1-5; 7 bases are shared with TRBD1. There are 11 residues in the CDR3. Per the germline V gene, CDR1 is DFQATT and CDR2 is SNEGSKA (reference sequence). After removal of 2 bases from V and 12 bases from J, the junction contained 4 bases not matched to a gene. CDR3: CSARLQGLQHF. The CDR3 DNA reads as TGCAGTGCTAGACTACAGGGGCTCCAGCATTTT.

This chain uses TRBV6-1 with TRBJ2-7; 9 bases match TRBD1. V lost 8 bases to trimming and J lost 2 bases; unmatched junction nucleotides: 4. The CDR3 runs 13 residues. Germline CDR1 and CDR2: MNHNS and SASEGT. The DNA of the CDR3 is TGTGCCAGCGGGGACAGGGCCCCCTACGAGCAGTACTTC. Translating gives CASGDRAPYEQYF.

This clone was seen a few times. This rearrangement joins TRBV5-6 to TRBJ2-5, with D possibly TRBD2 on 6 matching bases. V shed 4 bases and J shed 0 bases, with 13 bases lying between them. CDR1 is SGHDT and CDR2 is YYEEEE in the germline V gene. The CDR3 extends over 15 amino acids. CDR3 protein: CASSTREAYQETQYF. In nucleotides, the CDR3 is TGTGCCAGCAGCACTAGGGAGGCCTACCAAGAGACCCAGTACTTC.

This clone was recorded only once. The chain is built from TRBV28 and TRBJ2-3, with D possibly matching TRBD2 (5 bases). The CDR3 extends over 14 amino acids. Trimming removed 6 bases from V and 8 bases from J, with 18 bases in between. The germline CDR1 and CDR2 sequences are MDHEN and SYDVKM. CDR3 residues: CASRSSPGFGTQYF. The CDR3 DNA is TGTGCCAGCAGAAGTAGCCCGGGGTTTGGTACGCAGTATTTT.

The J gene is TRBJ2-2, the V gene TRBV9; 7 nucleotides align to TRBD1. The trim removed 4 bases at V and 6 bases at J, leaving 6 bases unmatched. This CDR3 is built from 14 residues. The germline V gene has CDR1 SGDLS and CDR2 YYNGEE. The CDR3 sequence: CASSMTGIAGELFF. In DNA form, the CDR3 reads TGTGCCAGCAGCATGACAGGGATCGCCGGGGAGCTGTTTTTT.

This rearrangement joins TRBV18 to TRBJ1-1; D is unclear. Trimming shortened V by 6 bases and J by 6 bases, and 20 bases separated the two germline ends. This CDR3 region has 15 residues. Germline-derived CDR1 and CDR2 are KGHSH and LQKENI. As DNA, the CDR3 is TGTGCCAGCTCCCCAAAAGAGGGTGTACCCCCTGAAGCTTTCTTT. It is translated as CASSPKEGVPPEAFF. The full variable domain, completed using reference TRBV18 and TRBJ1-1, is NAGVMQNPRHLVRRRGQEARLRCSPMKGHSHVYWYRQLPEEGLKFMVYLQKENIIDESGMPKERFSAEFPKEGPSILRIQQVVRGDSAAYFCASSPKEGVPPEAFFGQGTRLTVV.

With respect to this clone: The junction differs from germline at one of its ends, possibly a read error. The J gene is TRBJ2-4, the V gene TRBV5-4; 10 bases agree with TRBD2. The CDR3 spans 17 residues. Germline CDR1 SGHNT, CDR2 YYREEE (reference sequence). CDR3 region: CASSLPSGRAGYNSQYF. CDR3 in DNA: TGTGCCAGCAGCTTGCCCAGCGGGAGGGCCGGGTACAACAGTCAGTACTTC.

The chain joins TRBV6-5 to TRBJ2-2, with 7 bases lining up with TRBD1. CDR3 length equals 14 residues. Trimming removed 5 bases from V and 3 bases from J; junction bases left unmatched: 3. CDR1 MNHEY and CDR2 SVGAGI come from the germline V gene. Written as DNA, the CDR3 is TGTGCCAGCAGTACCGACAGGGACACCGGGGAGCTGTTTTTT. Amino acids: CASSTDRDTGELFF.

On this clone itself: At one end the junction does not follow the germline gene, possibly because of a read error. The J gene is TRBJ2-4, the V gene TRBV7-2; 7 bases line up with TRBD2. Germline V gives CDR1 SGHTA, CDR2 FQGNSA. The CDR3 spans 16 residues. This CDR3 reads CASSLVVVGRENSQYF. As DNA, the CDR3 is TGTGCCAGCAGCTTAGTAGTGGTTGGGAGGGAAAACAGTCAGTACTTC.